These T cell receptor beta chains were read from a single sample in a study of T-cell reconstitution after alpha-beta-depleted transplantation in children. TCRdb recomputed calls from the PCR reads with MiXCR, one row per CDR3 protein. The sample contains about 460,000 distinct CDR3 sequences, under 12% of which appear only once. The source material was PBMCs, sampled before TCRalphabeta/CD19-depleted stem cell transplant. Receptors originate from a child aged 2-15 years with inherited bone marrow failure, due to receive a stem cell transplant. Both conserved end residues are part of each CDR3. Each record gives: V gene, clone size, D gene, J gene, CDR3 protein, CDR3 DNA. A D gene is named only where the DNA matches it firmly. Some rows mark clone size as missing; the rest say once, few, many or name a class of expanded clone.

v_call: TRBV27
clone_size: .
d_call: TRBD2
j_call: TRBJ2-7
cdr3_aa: CASSLGSTSGREQYF
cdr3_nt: TGTGCCAGCAGTTTAGGGTCGACTAGCGGGAGGGAGCAGTACTTC

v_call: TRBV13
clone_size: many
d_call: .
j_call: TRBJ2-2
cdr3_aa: CASSSETGELFF
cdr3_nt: TGTGCCAGCAGTTCAGAAACCGGGGAGCTGTTTTTT

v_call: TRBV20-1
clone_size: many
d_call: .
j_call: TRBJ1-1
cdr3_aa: CSATPANSGARYGAFF
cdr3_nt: TGCAGTGCTACACCGGCGAACTCAGGGGCGAGATACGGAGCTTTCTTT

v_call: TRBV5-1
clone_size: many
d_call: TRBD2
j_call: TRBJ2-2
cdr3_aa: CASCPLASPGELFF
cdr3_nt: TGCGCCAGCTGCCCACTAGCGAGCCCCGGGGAGCTGTTTTTT

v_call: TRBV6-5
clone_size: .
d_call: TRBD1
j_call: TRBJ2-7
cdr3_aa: CASSNVGRQGREQYF
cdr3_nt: TGTGCCAGCAGTAACGTCGGACGACAGGGGCGAGAGCAGTACTTC

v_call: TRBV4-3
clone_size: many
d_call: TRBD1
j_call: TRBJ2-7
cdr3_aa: CASSLDRDSRLEQYF
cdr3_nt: TGCGCCAGCAGCCTAGACCGGGACAGCCGTTTGGAGCAGTACTTC

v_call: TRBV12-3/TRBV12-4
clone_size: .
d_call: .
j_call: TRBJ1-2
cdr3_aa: CASSWVGLRGRGGYTF
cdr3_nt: TGTGCCAGCAGTTGGGTCGGGCTCAGGGGCCGCGGTGGCTACACCTTC

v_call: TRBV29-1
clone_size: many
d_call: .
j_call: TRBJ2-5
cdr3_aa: CSVEYSWDKYF
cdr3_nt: TGCAGCGTTGAGTACAGCTGGGACAAGTACTTC

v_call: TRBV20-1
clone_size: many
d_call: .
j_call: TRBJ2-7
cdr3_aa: CSARDPRGPSYEQYF
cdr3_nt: TGCAGTGCTAGAGACCCCCGAGGGCCCAGCTACGAGCAGTACTTC

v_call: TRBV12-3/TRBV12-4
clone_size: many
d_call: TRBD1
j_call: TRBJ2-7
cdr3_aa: CASSYRDRDYEQYF
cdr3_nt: TGTGCCAGCAGTTACCGGGACAGGGACTACGAGCAGTACTTC

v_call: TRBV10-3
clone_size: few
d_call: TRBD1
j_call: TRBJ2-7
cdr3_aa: CAISAYGDSLHEQYF
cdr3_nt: TGTGCCATCAGTGCGTATGGGGACAGTCTCCACGAGCAGTACTTC

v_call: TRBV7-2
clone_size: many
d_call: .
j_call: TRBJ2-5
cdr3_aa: CASSLGNLETQYF
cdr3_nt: TGTGCCAGCAGCTTAGGGAACCTAGAGACCCAGTACTTC

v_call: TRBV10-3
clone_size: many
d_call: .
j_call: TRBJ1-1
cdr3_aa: CAISEVGVNTEAFF
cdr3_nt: TGTGCCATCAGTGAGGTGGGGGTGAACACTGAAGCTTTCTTT

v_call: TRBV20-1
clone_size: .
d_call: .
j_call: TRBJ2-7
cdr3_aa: CSARLDSSCEQYF
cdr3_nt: TGCAGTGCTAGGTTGGACAGTTCCTGCGAGCAGTACTTC

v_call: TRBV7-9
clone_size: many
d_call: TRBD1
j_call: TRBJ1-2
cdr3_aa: CASRSTGNYGYTF
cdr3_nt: TGTGCCAGCAGATCGACAGGGAACTATGGCTACACCTTC